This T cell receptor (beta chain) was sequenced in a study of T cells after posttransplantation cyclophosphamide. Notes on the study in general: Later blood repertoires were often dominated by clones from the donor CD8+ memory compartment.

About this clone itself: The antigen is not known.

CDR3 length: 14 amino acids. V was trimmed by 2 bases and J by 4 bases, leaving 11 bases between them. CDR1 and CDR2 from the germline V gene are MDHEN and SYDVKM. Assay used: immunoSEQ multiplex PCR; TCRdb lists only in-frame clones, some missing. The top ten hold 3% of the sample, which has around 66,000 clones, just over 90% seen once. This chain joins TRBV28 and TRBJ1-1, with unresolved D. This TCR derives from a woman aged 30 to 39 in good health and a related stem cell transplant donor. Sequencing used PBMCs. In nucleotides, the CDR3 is TGTGCCAGCAGTTTAACTAGCCAAGGCACTGAAGCTTTCTTT. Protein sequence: CASSLTSQGTEAFF.